These 30 T cell receptor beta chains originate from one sample sequenced in a study of naive and memory T cell subsets. The beta constant-region primer was an equimolar mix of two oligonucleotides covering TRBC1 and TRBC2. Ligated cDNA was amplified by four rounds of PCR with nested alpha and beta constant-region primers and SP2. In TCRdb, the UMI-ligation and nested PCR reads were re-called with MiXCR into one record per CDR3 protein. This sample carries roughly 130,000 distinct CDR3 sequences, approximately 37% of them seen once, and the ten largest clones take 0.75% to 1%. The sample consisted of central memory CD4+ T cells from blood. These receptors were taken from a human donor in good health.

This clonotype was found many times. This chain joins TRBV12-3 or TRBV12-4 and TRBJ2-3; 13 nucleotides agree with TRBD2. V dropped 5 bases and J dropped 9; count of bases not matched to a gene: 8. This CDR3 region has 15 residues. DNA of the CDR3: TGTGCCAGCAGTCAACTAGCGGGAGGGCCAACCACGCAGTATTTT. This sequence encodes CASSQLAGGPTTQYF.

The chain joins TRBV6-5 to TRBJ2-5; maybe TRBD2 (5 bases). The germline gives CDR1 MNHEY, CDR2 SVGAGI. The CDR3 loop spans 16 amino acids. Trimming stripped 7 bases from V and 5 bases from J, with 23 bases between. The CDR3 region is CASINLRGSTTETQYF. The CDR3 DNA is TGTGCCAGCATTAATCTCCGCGGGTCGACCACGGAGACCCAGTACTTC.

The rearrangement uses TRBV20-1 and TRBJ2-7, with D hard to call. The germline CDR1 and CDR2 sequences are DFQATT and SNEGSKA (reference sequence). Trimming shortened V by 1 base and J by 3 bases, and 7 bases separated the two germline ends. This CDR3 comprises 12 residues. In DNA form, the CDR3 reads TGCAGTGCTAGAGTGCAGCTCTACGAGCAGTACTTC. Protein: CSARVQLYEQYF.

This clonotype was seen many times. The chain employs TRBV29-1 and TRBJ2-1; 9 bases map to TRBD2. The CDR3 length is 15 residues. V shed 4 bases, J shed 8 bases, and the junction held 12 bases outside the gene matches. Germline V lookup: CDR1 SQVTM, CDR2 ANQGSEA. CDR3 residues: CSVGQGGRDAHEQFF. The CDR3 nucleotides read TGCAGCGTTGGCCAAGGCGGGAGGGACGCCCATGAGCAGTTCTTC.

This clonotype turned up a few times. This sequence joins TRBV20-1 and TRBJ1-6, with 8 bases identical to TRBD1. The ends lost 5 bases at V and 14 bases at J; junction bases unmatched: 11. CDR1 DFQATT and CDR2 SNEGSKA come from the germline V gene (reference sequence). The CDR3 has 13 amino acids. In nucleotides, the CDR3 is TGCAGTGCTCTTGGACAGGGCCAACGGACCCTCCACTTT. Protein: CSALGQGQRTLHF.

CDR3 sequence: CASSEAGQGLSTDTQYF. The CDR3 region has the DNA TGTGCCAGCAGTGAAGCGGGACAGGGGTTAAGTACAGATACGCAGTATTTT. V gene TRBV6-1 combines with J gene TRBJ2-3, with 10 bases lining up with TRBD1. V shed 0 bases and J 3 bases; nucleotides not matched to a gene: 6. The CDR3 has 17 amino acids. Germline V gene sequence: CDR1 MNHNS, CDR2 SASEGT.

The chain combines TRBV28 with TRBJ1-4; D ambiguous. In germline, CDR1 is MDHEN, CDR2 SYDVKM. V was shortened by 5 bases and J by 8 bases, with 30 bases between the two germline ends. The CDR3 sequence is 19 residues long. DNA for the CDR3: TGTGCCAGCAGTCCTCGTCCCCGCTTGGGCCTACGAGGAGAGGAAAAACTGTTTTTT. Its translation: CASSPRPRLGLRGEEKLFF.

V usage is TRBV15 and J usage is TRBJ2-7, with unresolved D. This CDR3 region has 12 residues. Trimming took 3 bases from V and 7 from J, leaving 10 bases between them. Germline values: CDR1 LNHNV, CDR2 YYDKDF (reference sequence). CDR3 nucleotides: TGTGCCACCAGCAGGCTCGGGCGGGAGCAGTACTTC. Translation: CATSRLGREQYF. The entire variable domain, with the rest obtained from reference TRBV15 and TRBJ2-7, is as follows: DAMVIQNPRYQVTQFGKPVTLSCSQTLNHNVMYWYQQKSSQAPKLLFHYYDKDFNNEADTPDNFQSRRPNTSFCFLDIRSPGLGDTAMYLCATSRLGREQYFGPGTRLTVT.

There are a few counts of this clonotype. The chain employs TRBV20-1 and TRBJ2-3; D is possibly TRBD2 (6 bases). Germline assignment: CDR1 DFQATT and CDR2 SNEGSKA (reference sequence). V was cut by 6 bases and J by 4 bases, with 8 bases left in between. The CDR3 is 11 residues long. The CDR3 reads CSAWRADTQYF. Here the CDR3 DNA reads TGCAGTGCATGGAGGGCAGATACGCAGTATTTT.

This clonotype came up a few times. This chain connects TRBV5-1 to TRBJ2-5; 8 positions match TRBD1. V dropped 7 bases and J dropped 5; count of bases not matched to a gene: 7. The CDR3 runs to 13 residues. The V gene's germline CDR1 is SGHRS and CDR2 YFSETQ. CDR3 bases: TGCGCCAGCTCGACAGGGGTAGTGGAGACCCAGTACTTC. Translating it yields CASSTGVVETQYF.

The gene calls are TRBV7-9 and TRBJ2-5; TRBD1 matches at 9 bases. The CDR3 spans 14 residues. The V gene's germline CDR1 is SEHNR and CDR2 FQNEAQ (reference sequence). Trimming cost V 5 bases and J 9 bases; bases outside gene matches: 10. Here the CDR3 DNA reads TGTGCCAGCAGCGAAAAGGGGACAGGGTACTCCCAGTACTTC. Amino acid sequence: CASSEKGTGYSQYF.

The chain joins TRBV5-1 to TRBJ2-7, with TRBD1 identical over 7 bases. The junction had 12 bases not matched to a gene; V was cut back by 4 bases and J by 2 bases. The CDR3 has 16 amino acids. Germline lookup yields CDR1 SGHRS and CDR2 YFSETQ. The CDR3 sequence is CASSLERTGQAYEQYF. CDR3 in DNA: TGCGCCAGCAGCCTCGAGAGGACAGGCCAGGCCTACGAGCAGTACTTC. The entire variable domain, with the rest obtained from reference TRBV5-1 and TRBJ2-7, is as follows: KAGVTQTPRYLIKTRGQQVTLSCSPISGHRSVSWYQQTPGQGLQFLFEYFSETQRNKGNFPGRFSGRQFSNSRSEMNVSTLELGDSALYLCASSLERTGQAYEQYFGPGTRLTVT.

The rearrangement links TRBV5-1 to TRBJ2-2; maybe TRBD2 (5 bases). The CDR3 runs to 14 residues. The germline V gene has CDR1 SGHRS and CDR2 YFSETQ. The V and J ends lost 0 bases and 4 bases respectively, with 7 bases between them. In DNA form, the CDR3 reads TGCGCCAGCAGCTTGGCGGGGATCACCGGGGAGCTGTTTTTT. The encoded protein is CASSLAGITGELFF.

Many counts were recorded for this clonotype. This chain uses TRBV10-3 with TRBJ2-7; 11 bases match TRBD1. This CDR3 is 12 amino acids long. Unmatched junction bases numbered 2, after V lost 2 bases and J lost 11 bases. CDR1 is ENHRY and CDR2 is SYGVKD in the germline V gene. The CDR3 loop is CAISEMGQGEYF. As DNA, the CDR3 is TGTGCCATCAGTGAGATGGGACAGGGGGAGTACTTC.

This clonotype was recorded many times. The chain couples TRBV12-3 or TRBV12-4 to TRBJ2-1; D is ambiguous. V was shortened by 4 bases and J by 6 bases, with 10 bases between the two germline ends. CDR3 length: 13 residues. DNA of the CDR3: TGTGCCAGCAGTTCCGGTCAGTTCAATGAGCAGTTCTTC. Protein: CASSSGQFNEQFF.

The rearrangement links TRBV5-1 to TRBJ2-1; D is uncertain. From germline, CDR1 is SGHRS and CDR2 YFSETQ. The CDR3 runs 16 residues. V was cut by 0 bases and J by 0 bases, with 10 bases left in between. The chain's CDR3 is CASSLGNINSYNEQFF. CDR3 bases: TGCGCCAGCAGCTTGGGCAATATCAACTCCTACAATGAGCAGTTCTTC.

This clonotype has just a few counts. The chain carries TRBV11-2 and TRBJ2-3; 9 positions agree with TRBD2. V was clipped by 2 bases and J by 2 bases; unmatched bases: 5. The CDR3 is 16 residues long. The germline gives CDR1 SGHAT, CDR2 FQNNGV. CDR3 DNA sequence: TGTGCCAGCAGCTTAAGTAGCGGGAGTTTCACAGATACGCAGTATTTT. Translation: CASSLSSGSFTDTQYF.

This chain's CDR3 is CASSPPPNSGNTIYF. The DNA of the CDR3 is TGTGCCAGCTCACCACCGCCCAACTCTGGAAACACCATATATTTT. The chain combines TRBV18 with TRBJ1-3; D is undetermined. There are 15 residues in the CDR3. Germline V gene data show CDR1 as KGHSH and CDR2 as LQKENI. The V gene lost 0 bases and the J gene lost 0 bases, with 6 bases spanning the gap.

In its sample, this clonotype was seen a few times. CDR3 in amino acids: CSVVIPPRVNEQYF. The CDR3 DNA is TGCAGCGTTGTGATCCCCCCCAGGGTAAACGAGCAGTACTTC. The rearrangement joins TRBV29-1 to TRBJ2-7, with a possible D match to TRBD1 (5 bases). The CDR3 sequence is 14 residues long. Looked up from germline, CDR1 is SQVTM and CDR2 is ANQGSEA. V shed 4 bases and J shed 5 bases, with 18 bases lying between them.

The chain carries TRBV18 and TRBJ2-1; D gene unclear. Germline CDR1 reads KGHSH; CDR2 reads LQKENI. CDR3 length: 17 amino acids. The V gene lost 3 bases and the J gene lost 0 bases, with 15 bases spanning the gap. The CDR3 sequence: CASSPGLESSSYNEQFF. In DNA form, the CDR3 reads TGTGCCAGCTCACCCGGGCTCGAAAGTAGCTCCTACAATGAGCAGTTCTTC.

This clonotype was counted only a few times. The chain links TRBV5-1 to TRBJ1-4, with D possibly matching TRBD1 (6 bases). CDR1 is SGHRS and CDR2 is YFSETQ in the germline V gene. V shed 0 bases and J shed 6 bases, with 15 bases lying between them. The CDR3 sequence is 16 residues long. The CDR3 DNA is TGCGCCAGCAGCTTGGGAGGGGGAGCTGGGGATGAAAAACTGTTTTTT. Translating it yields CASSLGGGAGDEKLFF.

The rearrangement links TRBV15 to TRBJ2-4; D gene ambiguous. Trimming shortened V by 0 bases and J by 5 bases, and 2 bases separated the two germline ends. CDR1 is LNHNV, CDR2 YYDKDF, per germline (reference sequence). This CDR3 is 12 amino acids long. The CDR3 bases are TGTGCCACCAGCAGAGAACAAAACATTCAGTACTTC. Translation gives CATSREQNIQYF.

The J gene is TRBJ2-7, the V gene TRBV19; 7 nucleotides line up with TRBD1. Unmatched junction bases numbered 11, after V lost 3 bases and J lost 3 bases. CDR3 length: 16 amino acids. Germline V CDR1 and CDR2: LNHDA, SQIVND (reference sequence). CDR3 in amino acids: CASSITLGTVDYEQYF. CDR3 sequence (DNA): TGTGCCAGTAGTATTACGCTCGGGACAGTCGACTACGAGCAGTACTTC.

This chain connects TRBV20-1 to TRBJ1-1; 9 bases are shared with TRBD1. V trimming: 7 bases; J trimming: 5 bases; junction bases outside the gene matches: 17. The CDR3 runs 16 residues. Germline CDR1 is DFQATT and CDR2 is SNEGSKA (reference sequence). For the CDR3, the DNA is TGCAGTGTCGAGCATTGGACAGGGGAAGGTCGGACTGAAGCTTTCTTT. Encoded protein: CSVEHWTGEGRTEAFF.

This clonotype was counted ten times or more. The rearrangement links TRBV6-5 to TRBJ2-7; D may be TRBD1 or TRBD2 (6 bases each). CDR3 length: 15 amino acids. The V and J ends lost 6 bases and 5 bases respectively, with 20 bases between them. The V gene's germline CDR1 is MNHEY and CDR2 SVGAGI. The CDR3 coding sequence is TGTGCCAGCAGCCTGGGGGGCGCTCGGATACACGAGCAGTACTTC. This codes for CASSLGGARIHEQYF.

The genes are TRBV28 and TRBJ1-5; TRBD1 might be the D (6 bases). In germline, CDR1 is MDHEN, CDR2 SYDVKM. Trimming shortened V by 3 bases and J by 7 bases, and 25 bases separated the two germline ends. The CDR3 has 18 residues. CDR3 region: CASSFTGLGDGGGQPQHF. The CDR3 coding sequence is TGTGCCAGCAGTTTTACAGGATTGGGGGATGGGGGGGGCCAGCCCCAGCATTTT.

The chain recombines TRBV29-1 with TRBJ2-1, with 7 bases lining up with TRBD1. CDR3 length equals 14 residues. J gave up 5 bases and V 5 bases, and 9 bases lay outside the gene matches. CDR1 and CDR2 from the germline V gene are SQVTM and ANQGSEA. The CDR3 protein is CSVTPTGRDNEQFF. CDR3 sequence (DNA): TGCAGCGTTACTCCGACAGGGCGGGACAATGAGCAGTTCTTC.

This clonotype was seen a handful of times. This chain joins TRBV9 and TRBJ1-6; 9 bases are a match to TRBD1. The CDR3 covers 15 residues. Per the germline V gene, CDR1 is SGDLS and CDR2 is YYNGEE. Germline trimming cut 2 bases from V and 9 bases from J; bases unmatched to any gene: 6. CDR3 residues: CASSVSWGQGSPLHF. In nucleotides, the CDR3 is TGTGCCAGCAGCGTGAGTTGGGGACAGGGTTCACCCCTCCACTTT.

This clonotype was observed once. The chain joins TRBV28 to TRBJ1-1; a possible D gene is TRBD1 (5 bases). V lost 8 bases, J lost 0 bases, and 10 bases lay in between. The CDR3 has 13 amino acids. Germline CDR1 is MDHEN and CDR2 is SYDVKM. CDR3 DNA sequence: TGTGCCAGCCACAGGCAGTTGAACACTGAAGCTTTCTTT. Encoded protein: CASHRQLNTEAFF.

This clonotype was detected only once. The chain is built from TRBV29-1 and TRBJ2-7; D may be TRBD1 (5 bases). CDR1 SQVTM and CDR2 ANQGSEA come from the germline V gene. Trimming took off 7 bases at V and 5 bases at J, with 15 bases between the two ends. CDR3 length: 12 amino acids. This chain's CDR3 is CSARTRGNEQYF. The CDR3 DNA is TGCAGCGCCCGGACAAGGGGCAACGAGCAGTACTTC.